This entry lists 32 T cell receptor beta chains sequenced from one sample in a study of blood T cell repertoires in COVID-19. Only in-frame clones appear in the TCRdb table, and some are missing; sequencing was by immunoSEQ multiplex PCR. The sample lists about 180,000 clones; around 86% were seen once. Material for sequencing was peripheral blood. The origin of the receptors is a woman between 25 and 40 years old with active or convalescent COVID-19.

The V call is TRBV5-5, the J call TRBJ1-6; D is perhaps TRBD1 (5 bases). Per the germline V gene, CDR1 is SGHKS and CDR2 is YYEKEE (reference sequence). V gave up 5 bases and J gave up 10 bases, with 22 bases separating them. This CDR3 spans 16 amino acids. This chain's CDR3 is CASSLTVTHNGSPLHF. CDR3 coding DNA: TGTGCCAGCAGTCTGACAGTTACTCACAACGGGTCACCCCTCCACTTT. The full variable domain, its missing parts supplied by reference TRBV5-5 and TRBJ1-6, is DAGVTQSPTHLIKTRGQQVTLRCSPISGHKSVSWYQQVLGQGPQFIFQYYEKEERGRGNFPDRFSARQFPNYSSELNVNALLLGDSALYLCASSLTVTHNGSPLHFGNGTRLTVT.

This chain joins TRBV5-1 and TRBJ2-1; 10 bases fit TRBD1. V shed 3 bases, J shed 7 bases, and the junction held 4 bases outside the gene matches. Germline loops: CDR1 SGHRS, CDR2 YFSETQ. The CDR3 runs to 14 residues. The CDR3 is CASSWGQGTNEQFF. DNA for the CDR3: TGCGCCAGCAGCTGGGGACAGGGGACGAATGAGCAGTTCTTC.

The rearrangement uses TRBV11-2 and TRBJ2-2, with D hard to call. This CDR3 has 12 amino acids. Deletions cut 3 bases from V and 4 bases from J, with 3 bases between. Germline V gene lookup returns CDR1 SGHAT and CDR2 FQNNGV. CDR3 DNA sequence: TGTGCCAGCAGCTTCTTCACCGGGGAGCTGTTTTTT. Translated, it gives CASSFFTGELFF.

This chain joins TRBV7-9 and TRBJ2-1; maybe TRBD1 (6 bases). Per germline, CDR1 SEHNR and CDR2 FQNEAQ (reference sequence). This CDR3 contains 13 residues. V lost 3 bases and J 5 bases, leaving 8 bases between the germline ends. The CDR3 region has the DNA TGTGCCAGCAGCTTCGGGACAAACAATGAGCAGTTCTTC. Its translation is CASSFGTNNEQFF.

In its sample, this clone was seen once. With a much larger clone just one base away, this may be a read error. The chain is built from TRBV3-1 (or the pseudogene TRBV3-2) and TRBJ2-2; the match to TRBD2 covers 10 bases. Germline V lookup: CDR1 LGHDT, CDR2 YNNKEL (reference sequence). The length of the CDR3 is 14 residues. This chain's CDR3 is CARSGGAGTGELFF. The CDR3 DNA follows: TGTGCCCGCAGCGGGGGGGCGGGCACCGGGGAGCTGTTTTTT.

V gene TRBV7-9 combines with J gene TRBJ1-1; D possibly corresponds to TRBD1 (5 bases). This CDR3 spans 11 amino acids. Trimming stripped 5 bases from V and 10 bases from J, with 11 bases between. Per the germline V gene, CDR1 is SEHNR and CDR2 is FQNEAQ (reference sequence). The CDR3 spells CASSPGGGAFF. CDR3 DNA: TGTGCCAGCAGCCCCGGGGGGGGAGCTTTCTTT.

The chain combines TRBV19 with TRBJ1-5, with 9 nucleotides matching TRBD1. Germline CDR1 and CDR2: LNHDA and SQIVND (reference sequence). CDR3 length equals 15 residues. With 4 bases clipped from V and 7 bases from J, the junction kept 8 bases outside the gene matches. CDR3 residues: CASSTPGQGGQPQHF. The CDR3 coding sequence is TGTGCCAGTAGTACCCCGGGACAGGGCGGGCAGCCCCAGCATTTT. Drawing the rest from reference TRBV19 and TRBJ1-5, the complete variable domain is DGGITQSPKYLFRKEGQNVTLSCEQNLNHDAMYWYRQDPGQGLRLIYYSQIVNDFQKGDIAEGYSVSREKKESFPLTVTSAQKNPTAFYLCASSTPGQGGQPQHFGDGTRLSIL.

The rearrangement joins TRBV5-5 to TRBJ2-7, with a tentative D call TRBD2 (6 bases). Trimming cost V 2 bases and J 4 bases, with 13 bases left between them. The germline V gene has CDR1 SGHKS and CDR2 YYEKEE (reference sequence). The CDR3 extends over 14 amino acids. The CDR3 coding sequence is TGTGCCAGCAGCTTTAGCAGGGACTCTTACGAGCAGTACTTC. Translating it yields CASSFSRDSYEQYF. Variable domain in full (rest from reference TRBV5-5 and TRBJ2-7): DAGVTQSPTHLIKTRGQQVTLRCSPISGHKSVSWYQQVLGQGPQFIFQYYEKEERGRGNFPDRFSARQFPNYSSELNVNALLLGDSALYLCASSFSRDSYEQYFGPGTRLTVT.

The chain has TRBV2 and TRBJ1-2; D not certain. CDR3 size: 11 residues. V lost 5 bases to trimming and J lost 7 bases, with 8 bases between them. In germline, CDR1 is SNHLY, CDR2 FYNNEI. CDR3 nucleotides: TGTGCCAGCAGTTCCAAAGCTGGCTACACCTTC. It translates to CASSSKAGYTF.

The rearrangement joins TRBV9 to TRBJ1-6; possibly TRBD1 for D (6 bases). CDR3 size: 13 residues. Germline assignment: CDR1 SGDLS and CDR2 YYNGEE. Between the trimmed V and J ends, which lost 3 bases and 13 bases, there was a span of 14 bases. The CDR3 DNA reads TGTGCCAGCAGCGGGAACAGGGACACTCCCCTCCACTTT. This codes for CASSGNRDTPLHF.

The chain recombines TRBV4-1 with TRBJ2-1; TRBD2 is a possible D gene (5 bases). This CDR3 has 13 amino acids. V lost 4 bases, J lost 9 bases, and 13 bases lay in between. Germline loops: CDR1 MGHRA, CDR2 YSYEKL. CDR3 region: CASSPPASGEQFF. DNA for the CDR3: TGCGCCAGCAGCCCCCCGGCGAGCGGTGAGCAGTTCTTC.

This chain uses TRBV19 with TRBJ2-2; TRBD2 aligns across 10 bases. V lost 5 bases and J lost 2; bases outside the gene matches: 5. This CDR3 is built from 16 residues. Germline CDR1 reads LNHDA; CDR2 reads SQIVND (reference sequence). The CDR3 region has the DNA TGTGCCAGTAGTCCCCGACTAGCGGGTAACACCGGGGAGCTGTTTTTT. This translates into CASSPRLAGNTGELFF.

CDR3 region: CASSSTDRGWDTEAFF. The CDR3 coding sequence is TGTGCCAGCAGCTCGACCGACAGGGGGTGGGACACTGAAGCTTTCTTT. The rearrangement uses TRBV5-6 and TRBJ1-1; TRBD1 matches 9 bases. From germline, CDR1 is SGHDT and CDR2 YYEEEE. The CDR3 runs to 16 residues. V lost 3 bases, J lost 3 bases, and 9 bases stayed unmatched.

J is TRBJ1-1 and V is TRBV11-2, with D possibly TRBD1 on 5 matching bases. V lost 1 base, J lost 0 bases, and 6 bases lay in between. CDR1 is SGHAT, CDR2 FQNNGV, per germline. The CDR3 length is 14 residues. CDR3 in amino acids: CASSLGQMNTEAFF. The CDR3 bases are TGTGCCAGCAGCTTAGGACAGATGAACACTGAAGCTTTCTTT.

The rearrangement uses TRBV27 and TRBJ1-2; D uncertain. The CDR3 is made up of 15 amino acids. V shed 1 base and J shed 0 bases, with 9 bases lying between them. Per germline, CDR1 MNHEY and CDR2 SMNVEV (reference sequence). In DNA form, the CDR3 reads TGTGCCAGCAGTTTATACTGGGGAGCTAACTATGGCTACACCTTC. This gives the protein CASSLYWGANYGYTF.

CDR3 loop: CASSFQTGLRNIQYF. The DNA of the CDR3 is TGTGCCAGCAGCTTTCAAACAGGGTTGCGGAACATTCAGTACTTC. V gene TRBV7-9 combines with J gene TRBJ2-4, with TRBD1 as a possible D gene (6 bases). Germline V gene data show CDR1 as SEHNR and CDR2 as FQNEAQ (reference sequence). The CDR3 is 15 amino acids. Trimming took 3 bases from V and 7 from J, leaving 16 bases between them.

The rearrangement joins TRBV3-1 (or the pseudogene TRBV3-2) to TRBJ1-2, with D hard to call. The CDR3 consists of 13 residues. Germline V gives CDR1 LGHDT, CDR2 YNNKEL (reference sequence). Trimming stripped 0 bases from V and 8 bases from J, with 10 bases between. CDR3 nucleotides: TGTGCCAGCAGCCAAGATGCGGGCGAGGGCTACACCTTC. Its translation: CASSQDAGEGYTF.

The rearrangement links TRBV11-2 to TRBJ2-5, with D hard to call. The CDR3 runs to 14 residues. V gave up 3 bases and J gave up 3 bases, with 11 bases separating them. The germline V gene encodes CDR1 SGHAT and CDR2 FQNNGV. CDR3 loop: CASSFPPVEETQYF. The DNA for the CDR3 is TGTGCCAGCAGCTTTCCTCCGGTGGAAGAGACCCAGTACTTC.

This clone occurred once. The chain employs TRBV18 and TRBJ2-7; D remains unclear. Germline-derived CDR1 and CDR2 are KGHSH and LQKENI. Deletions cut 0 bases from V and 3 bases from J, with 9 bases between. This CDR3 contains 14 residues. The CDR3 loop is CASSPPNFIYEQYF. CDR3 bases: TGTGCCAGCTCACCACCGAACTTCATCTACGAGCAGTACTTC.

This chain uses TRBV29-1 with TRBJ1-4; 8 bases are shared with TRBD1. The germline V gene encodes CDR1 SQVTM and CDR2 ANQGSEA. CDR3 length equals 13 residues. The V segment lost 8 bases and the J segment 11 bases; nucleotides outside the gene matches: 13. CDR3 sequence: CSYRDRGWDKLFF. The DNA of the CDR3 is TGCAGCTATCGAGACAGGGGATGGGATAAACTGTTTTTT.

The chain uses TRBV25-1 and TRBJ1-1; D gene uncertain. The CDR3 runs to 15 residues. The germline V gene has CDR1 MGHDK and CDR2 SYGVNS. Between the trimmed V and J ends, which lost 6 bases and 3 bases, there was a span of 17 bases. CDR3 sequence: CASSDSRVADTEAFF. The CDR3 DNA follows: TGTGCCAGCAGCGATTCCCGGGTCGCAGACACTGAAGCTTTCTTT.

This clone has more than one count but fewer than ten. The V call is TRBV10-3, the J call TRBJ1-2; 8 bases line up with TRBD1. Germline-derived CDR1 and CDR2 are ENHRY and SYGVKD. The CDR3 covers 14 residues. V gave up 4 bases and J gave up 8 bases; unmatched junction bases: 9. The CDR3 protein is CAISVGQVSEGYTF. The DNA for the CDR3 is TGTGCCATCAGTGTGGGACAGGTGTCTGAGGGCTACACCTTC.

The genes are TRBV5-1 and TRBJ1-1; tentative D call: TRBD1 (6 bases). Deletions cut 3 bases from V and 5 bases from J, with 17 bases between. The CDR3 runs to 15 residues. Germline lookup yields CDR1 SGHRS and CDR2 YFSETQ. The CDR3 loop reads CASSSDSRGRTEAFF. The CDR3 bases are TGCGCCAGCAGCTCCGACTCCAGGGGTAGGACTGAAGCTTTCTTT. Full variable domain (missing parts from reference TRBV5-1 and TRBJ1-1): KAGVTQTPRYLIKTRGQQVTLSCSPISGHRSVSWYQQTPGQGLQFLFEYFSETQRNKGNFPGRFSGRQFSNSRSEMNVSTLELGDSALYLCASSSDSRGRTEAFFGQGTRLTVV.

The V call is TRBV11-2, the J call TRBJ1-5, with D tentatively TRBD1 (6 bases). Looked up from germline, CDR1 is SGHAT and CDR2 is FQNNGV. Trimming took 5 bases from V and 4 from J, leaving 18 bases between them. This CDR3 contains 16 residues. The CDR3 protein is CASSEGDQGWNQPQHF. Written as DNA, the CDR3 is TGTGCCAGCAGCGAGGGGGACCAGGGGTGGAATCAGCCCCAGCATTTT. The full variable domain, completed using reference TRBV11-2 and TRBJ1-5, is EAGVAQSPRYKIIEKRQSVAFWCNPISGHATLYWYQQILGQGPKLLIQFQNNGVVDDSQLPKDRFSAERLKGVDSTLKIQPAKLEDSAVYLCASSEGDQGWNQPQHFGDGTRLSIL.

This chain joins TRBV3-1 (or the pseudogene TRBV3-2) and TRBJ1-2; possibly TRBD1 for D (6 bases). The CDR3 has 14 residues. V was trimmed by 3 bases and J by 8 bases, leaving 16 bases between them. Germline V lookup: CDR1 LGHDT, CDR2 YNNKEL (reference sequence). CDR3 nucleotides: TGTGCCAGCAGCCAGGGCTCAGGGGCCCCAGGCTACACCTTC. Translation: CASSQGSGAPGYTF.

The chain links TRBV19 to TRBJ2-1; TRBD2 matches at 7 bases. The CDR3 contains 14 residues. V lost 1 base to trimming and J lost 6 bases; unmatched junction nucleotides: 3. Germline V gene data show CDR1 as LNHDA and CDR2 as SQIVND (reference sequence). The CDR3 DNA sequence: TGTGCCAGTAGTATAGTGCGGGAGCGCAATGAGCAGTTCTTC. It is translated as CASSIVRERNEQFF.

The CDR3 reads CASSQSPTSGSSYNEQFF. The CDR3 coding sequence is TGCGCCAGCAGCCAAAGCCCGACTAGCGGGAGCTCCTACAATGAGCAGTTCTTC. V is TRBV4-1 and J is TRBJ2-1; 12 bases fit TRBD2. V was clipped by 2 bases and J by 0 bases; unmatched bases: 5. Germline loops: CDR1 MGHRA, CDR2 YSYEKL. The CDR3 consists of 18 residues.

The rearrangement uses TRBV11-2 and TRBJ2-2; 11 nucleotides line up with TRBD1. V lost 4 bases to trimming and J lost 8 bases; unmatched junction nucleotides: 3. Germline V gene sequence: CDR1 SGHAT, CDR2 FQNNGV. This CDR3 spans 14 amino acids. CDR3 region: CASSWTGGRGELFF. CDR3 coding DNA: TGTGCCAGCAGCTGGACAGGGGGCAGGGGGGAGCTGTTTTTT.

The chain recombines TRBV19 with TRBJ1-1; TRBD1 might be the D (6 bases). The length of the CDR3 is 15 residues. Germline V gene sequence: CDR1 LNHDA, CDR2 SQIVND (reference sequence). V was trimmed by 7 bases and J by 1 base, leaving 16 bases between them. The CDR3 region is CASNVGASGNTEAFF. CDR3 DNA: TGTGCCAGTAACGTGGGGGCATCGGGGAACACTGAAGCTTTCTTT.

The chain recombines TRBV28 with TRBJ1-1; 8 bases are shared with TRBD1. CDR1 is MDHEN, CDR2 SYDVKM, per germline. Unmatched junction bases numbered 5, after V lost 5 bases and J lost 0 bases. The CDR3 has 15 residues. The chain's CDR3 is CASSPDRELNTEAFF. CDR3 sequence (DNA): TGTGCCAGCAGTCCGGACAGGGAATTGAACACTGAAGCTTTCTTT.

The genes are TRBV5-6 and TRBJ2-3, with 11 bases matching TRBD2. This CDR3 is built from 16 residues. After removal of 7 bases from V and 1 base from J, the junction contained 8 bases not matched to a gene. Germline CDR1 and CDR2: SGHDT and YYEEEE. CDR3 amino acids: CASRALAGGGTDTQYF. The CDR3 DNA follows: TGTGCCAGCCGCGCTCTAGCGGGAGGAGGCACAGATACGCAGTATTTT.

This sequence joins TRBV4-2 and TRBJ2-5; 10 positions match TRBD2. The CDR3 is made up of 18 amino acids. The V and J ends lost 0 bases and 1 base, in that order; junction bases with no gene match: 8. Germline CDR1 and CDR2: LGHNA and YNFKEQ. CDR3 nucleotides: TGTGCCAGCAGCCAAGAAGGGCTAGCGGGAGTCGGCCAAGAGACCCAGTACTTC. Amino acid sequence: CASSQEGLAGVGQETQYF.